This TCR beta chain was obtained from a study of blood T cell repertoires in COVID-19. Data came from immunoSEQ multiplex PCR; TCRdb stores just in-frame clones and leaves some out. The sample yields around 250,000 clones, 75% to 95% seen once. Germline lookup yields CDR1 MRHNA and CDR2 SNTAGT. This CDR3 region has 14 residues. V shed 2 bases, J shed 7 bases, and the junction held 7 bases outside the gene matches. The specimen was PBMCs or T cells enriched from blood (not recorded which). This receptor was obtained from a man aged 35 to 55 who had been exposed to COVID-19. This chain connects TRBV6-4 to TRBJ2-7; 8 nucleotides match TRBD1. The CDR3 reads CASSDTGGSGEQYF. CDR3 DNA sequence: TGTGCCAGCAGTGACACAGGGGGGTCGGGAGAGCAGTACTTC.